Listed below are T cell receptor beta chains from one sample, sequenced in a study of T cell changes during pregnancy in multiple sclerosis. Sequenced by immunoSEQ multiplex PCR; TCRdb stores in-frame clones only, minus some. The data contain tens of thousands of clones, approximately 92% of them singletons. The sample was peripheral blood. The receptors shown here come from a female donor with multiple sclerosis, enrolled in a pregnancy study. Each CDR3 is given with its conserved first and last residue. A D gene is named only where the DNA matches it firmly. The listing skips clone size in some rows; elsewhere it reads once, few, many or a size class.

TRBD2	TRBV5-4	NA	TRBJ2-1	TGTGCCAGCAGCTGGAGAACATCTAGCGGGCGTCCGTCTGACAATGAGCAGTTCTTC	CASSWRTSSGRPSDNEQFF
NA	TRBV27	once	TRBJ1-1	TGTGCCACCACCCCCCCAGGGCGATATACTGAAGCTTTCTTT	CATTPPGRYTEAFF
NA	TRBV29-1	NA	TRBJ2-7	TGCAGCGTGGCGTCAGGCTACGAGCAGTACTTC	CSVASGYEQYF
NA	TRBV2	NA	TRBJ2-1	TGTGCCAGCAGCAGCGCAGGGGCCTACAATGAGCAGTTCTTC	CASSSAGAYNEQFF
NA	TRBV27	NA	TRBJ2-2	TGTGCCAGCAGTCCTAATCAGGGTTCTGGGGAGCTGTTTTTT	CASSPNQGSGELFF
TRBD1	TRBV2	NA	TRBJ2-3	TGTGCCAGCACCCTCGACAGGGGATTAGACACGCAGTATTTT	CASTLDRGLDTQYF
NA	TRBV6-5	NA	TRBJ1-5	TGTGCCAGCAGTTCTGAGCGGGATCGTCAGCCCCAGCATTTT	CASSSERDRQPQHF
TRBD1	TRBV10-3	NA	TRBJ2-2	TGTGCCATCAGGGGGACAGGGGACACCGGGGAGCTGTTTTTT	CAIRGTGDTGELFF
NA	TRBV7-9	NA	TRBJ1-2	TGTGCCAGCAGCTTGCCGGGCCTCTATGGCTACACCTTC	CASSLPGLYGYTF
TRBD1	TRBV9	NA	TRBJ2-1	TGTGCCAGCAGCGCCTCCGGGACAGAATACAATGAGCAGTTCTTC	CASSASGTEYNEQFF
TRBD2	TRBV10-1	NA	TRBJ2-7	TGCGCCAGCAGTGAGCTAGCGGGAGTTGGGGAGCAGTACTTC	CASSELAGVGEQYF
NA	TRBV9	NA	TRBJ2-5	TGTGCCAGCAGCGTAGGGGCGGGCGGGGAGACCCAGTACTTC	CASSVGAGGETQYF
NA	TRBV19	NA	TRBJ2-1	TGTGCCAGTAGTACGGGACTCATGAGCTCCTACAATGAGCAGTTCTTC	CASSTGLMSSYNEQFF
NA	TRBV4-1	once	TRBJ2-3	TGCGCCAGCAGCCAAGAACGGGATAGCGCACGAGATACGCAGTATTTT	CASSQERDSARDTQYF
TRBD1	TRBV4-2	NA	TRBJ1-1	TGTGCCAGCAGCCAAGGGGGCAGGGGGCGCCGGAACACTGAAGCTTTCTTT	CASSQGGRGRRNTEAFF
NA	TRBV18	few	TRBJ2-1	TGTGCCAGCTCACCAGGGGGGACAAACTACAATGAGCAGTTCTTC	CASSPGGTNYNEQFF
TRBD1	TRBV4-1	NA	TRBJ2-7	TGCGCCAGCAGCAACGCCGGACAGGGGGAGAGGGAGCAGTACTTC	CASSNAGQGEREQYF
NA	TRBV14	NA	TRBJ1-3	TGTGCCAGCAGCCAAGGTTGGGGAAACACCATATATTTT	CASSQGWGNTIYF
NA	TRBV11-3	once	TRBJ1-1	TGTGCCAGCAGCTTGACATACAACACTGAAGCTTTCTTT	CASSLTYNTEAFF
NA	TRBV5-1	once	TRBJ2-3	TGCGCCAGCAGCGCGACAAGCACAGATACGCAGTATTTT	CASSATSTDTQYF